The 2 T cell receptor beta chains listed next were all sequenced from one sample in a study of monozygotic twins with inflammatory bowel disease. TCRdb re-called the 5' RACE reads and catalogs CDR3 proteins one per entry, DNA excluded. The sample has a few hundred thousand distinct CDR3 sequences. The sequenced sample was blood. Receptor source: a human donor with ulcerative colitis or Crohn's disease, or a healthy co-twin of an affected twin (not recorded which).

This rearrangement joins TRBV20-1 to TRBJ2-5; TCRdb names TRBD2, which stays unverified in the absence of DNA. The CDR3 consists of 13 residues. Per germline, CDR1 DFQATT and CDR2 SNEGSKA (reference sequence). CDR3 amino acids: CSAQPSGQETQYF.

The chain uses TRBV3-1 and TRBJ1-1; TCRdb's D gene call, TRBD1, goes unchecked for lack of DNA. The CDR3 spans 16 residues. Germline loops: CDR1 LGHDT, CDR2 YNNKEL (reference sequence). CDR3 residues: CASSPQRRWGTTEAFF.